A selection of T cell receptor beta chains follows, all from one sample in a study of shared clonotypes between healthy human individuals. Only in-frame clones appear in the TCRdb table, and some are missing; sequencing was by immunoSEQ multiplex PCR. The sample shows about 2.3 million clones, about 92% of them seen only once. Specimen: naive CD4+ T cells from PBMCs. The source is a man between 18 and 29 years old in good health. Some clones in this sample may be carry-over from other donors' samples. Each CDR3 is given with its conserved first and last residue. The D gene is left open where the match is weak. Size is stated for part of the rows, as once, few or many counts, or as a class when the clone is expanded.

j_call,clone_size,d_call,v_call,cdr3_length,cdr3_nt,cdr3_aa
TRBJ2-7,.,TRBD1,TRBV27,15,TGTGCCAGCAGTTTCTCGCAGACAGGGGGGAAGGAGCAGTACTTC,CASSFSQTGGKEQYF
TRBJ2-3,.,.,TRBV9,15,TGTGCCAGCAGCGTAGGATTCGACGGGGGAAATAGGCAGTATTTT,CASSVGFDGGNRQYF
TRBJ2-3,.,.,TRBV18,13,TGTGCCAGCTCACCACCGGGAGCAGATACGCAGTATTTT,CASSPPGADTQYF
TRBJ1-1,.,.,TRBV5-1,14,TGCGCCAGCAGCTTGACTGGGGTAAACACTGAAGCTTTCTTT,CASSLTGVNTEAFF
TRBJ2-1,.,.,TRBV7-2,13,TGTGCCAGCAGCTTGCACAGGTCTATTGAGCAGTTCTTC,CASSLHRSIEQFF
TRBJ2-5,.,.,TRBV5-1,15,TGCGCCAGTACACAATCGGGCCGGGTCTGGGAGACCCAGTACTTC,CASTQSGRVWETQYF
TRBJ2-1,once,.,TRBV11-2,14,TGTGCCAGCAGCCCCAGGCGTAACGGCAATGAGCAGTTCTTC,CASSPRRNGNEQFF
TRBJ2-7,once,.,TRBV6-5,14,TGTGCCAGCAGTTACCATGTAGCGGCCTACGAGCAGTACTTC,CASSYHVAAYEQYF
TRBJ2-1,.,.,TRBV20-1,11,TGCAGTGCCAATACCTACAATGAGCAGTTCTTC,CSANTYNEQFF
TRBJ1-1,.,TRBD1,TRBV6-6,16,TGTGCCAGCAGTAAGACAGGGTTTATTGAATCAACTGAAGCTTTCTTT,CASSKTGFIESTEAFF
TRBJ2-7,once,.,TRBV11-2,15,TGTGCCAGCAGCTTCACTTACGGGCAGGCCTACGAGCAGTACTTC,CASSFTYGQAYEQYF
TRBJ2-4,.,.,TRBV29-1,13,TGCAGCGCCCGCCCCCAAATTGGAGACATTCAGTACTTC,CSARPQIGDIQYF
TRBJ2-3,.,.,TRBV11-2,13,TGTGCCAGCAGCAGCGATCGCACAGATACGCAGTATTTT,CASSSDRTDTQYF
TRBJ2-7,.,TRBD1,TRBV2,14,TGTGCCAGCAGTGCCGGGACAGGGGTTTACGAGCAGTACTTC,CASSAGTGVYEQYF
TRBJ1-3,few,.,TRBV7-9,14,TGTGCCAGCAGCTTAGTTAGCTCTGGAAACACCATATATTTT,CASSLVSSGNTIYF
TRBJ1-1,.,.,TRBV28,13,TGTGCCAGTCACTCGGGACAGAACACTGAAGCTTTCTTT,CASHSGQNTEAFF
TRBJ2-2,.,TRBD1,TRBV5-1,15,TGCGCCAGCAGCCCTCCGGGACAGGGAACCGGGGAGCTGTTTTTT,CASSPPGQGTGELFF
TRBJ2-1,.,.,TRBV4-1,17,TGCGCCAGCAGCCAAGAAGGAGAACCAAGCTCCTACAATGAGCAGTTCTTC,CASSQEGEPSSYNEQFF
TRBJ2-4,.,TRBD1,TRBV4-1,16,TGCGCCAGCAGCCAACCCGGACAGGGCCCCAAAAACATTCAGTACTTC,CASSQPGQGPKNIQYF
TRBJ2-5,.,.,TRBV9,16,TGTGCCAGCAGCGCCAGTCCCCACGCCGAGGGAGAGACCCAGTACTTC,CASSASPHAEGETQYF
TRBJ2-1,.,TRBD2,TRBV7-2,17,TGTGCCAGCGGGAGACTAGCGTCTCCCGGCTCCTACAATGAGCAGTTCTTC,CASGRLASPGSYNEQFF
TRBJ2-7,.,.,TRBV2,10,TGTGCCAGCAGTGAAACGAGGCAGTACTTC,CASSETRQYF
TRBJ1-1,.,.,TRBV11-2,15,TGTGCCAGCAGCCCACCCGGGGCTCTGAACACTGAAGCTTTCTTT,CASSPPGALNTEAFF
TRBJ2-7,once,.,TRBV5-1,15,TGCGCCAGCAGCCCTGGAGGTACAGGGTCTTTCGAGCAGTACTTC,CASSPGGTGSFEQYF
TRBJ1-5,.,.,TRBV28,12,TGTGCCAGCATGGCCGGTGGACAGCCCCAGCATTTT,CASMAGGQPQHF
TRBJ1-4,.,.,TRBV10-2,14,TGCGCCAGCGCTGAAGATAGGAAACATAATAAACTGTTTTTT,CASAEDRKHNKLFF
TRBJ1-2,.,TRBD1,TRBV7-6,13,TGTGCCAGCAGCAGGACAGGGGAATATGGCTACACCTTC,CASSRTGEYGYTF
TRBJ2-7,.,TRBD1,TRBV18,13,TGTGCCAGTAGACAGGGGCCCTCCTACGAGCAGTACTTC,CASRQGPSYEQYF
TRBJ2-7,.,.,TRBV4-2,12,TGTGCCAGCAGCCCCGGGGAGACGGAGCAGTACTTC,CASSPGETEQYF
TRBJ1-1,.,.,TRBV7-9,12,TGTGCCAGCAGCTTAGTCGGGACTGGCCCGGGCTTT,CASSLVGTGPGF
TRBJ2-7,.,TRBD1,TRBV2,14,TGTGCCAGCAGTTCTCGGACAGGGACCTACGAGCAGTACTTC,CASSSRTGTYEQYF
TRBJ2-7,.,TRBD2,TRBV4-2,17,TGTGCCAGCAGCCATTTAATAGCGGGAGCCGGAACCTACGAGCAGTACTTC,CASSHLIAGAGTYEQYF
TRBJ2-5,.,.,TRBV5-6,18,TGTGCCAGCAGCTCCCCCTTCGGGGGCAGGACGAGAGGGGGGACCCAGTACTTC,CASSSPFGGRTRGGTQYF
TRBJ2-2,once,.,TRBV12-5,14,TGTGCTAGTCGAGAAGGGACGAACACCGGGGAGCTGTTTTTT,CASREGTNTGELFF
TRBJ2-3,.,.,TRBV27,13,TGTGCCAGCAGCCGTCAGGGGCCAGATACGCAGTATTTT,CASSRQGPDTQYF
TRBJ2-1,.,.,TRBV27,13,TGTGCCAGCAGTCCTCGGACCTACAATGAGCAGTTCTTC,CASSPRTYNEQFF
TRBJ1-3,.,TRBD1,TRBV28,15,TGTGCCAGCAGTCTCGGGGACAGCTCTGGAAACACCATATATTTT,CASSLGDSSGNTIYF
TRBJ1-2,.,.,TRBV5-1,15,TGCGCCAGCACCAACGTTCCTGGGGGAAACTATGGCTACACCTTC,CASTNVPGGNYGYTF
TRBJ2-7,.,.,TRBV5-8,14,TGTGCCAGCAGCCGGGGGCCCTTTCCGGGCGAGCAGTACTTC,CASSRGPFPGEQYF
TRBJ1-1,.,.,TRBV25-1,17,TGTGCCAGCAGTGAAGTAGACGTGCGTAAGAGGAATACTGAAGCTTTCTTT,CASSEVDVRKRNTEAFF
TRBJ2-2,.,.,TRBV5-1,15,TGCGCCAGCAGTAAGGTTCTCTCGAACACCGGGGAGCTGTTTTTT,CASSKVLSNTGELFF
TRBJ2-3,.,.,TRBV9,15,TGTGCCAGCAGCGTAGACGGGGGCAGCACAGATACGCAGTATTTT,CASSVDGGSTDTQYF
TRBJ1-4,.,.,TRBV5-1,13,TGCGCCAGCAGTCGAGGGTCTAATGAAAAACTGTTTTTT,CASSRGSNEKLFF
TRBJ2-7,.,TRBD2,TRBV28,15,TGTGCCAGCAGCTCAACGGGAGGGTCCACTAGCGAGCAGTACTTC,CASSSTGGSTSEQYF
TRBJ2-3,.,.,TRBV7-8,15,TGTGCCAGCAGCTTAGTCCACCGCCCCACAGATACGCAGTATTTT,CASSLVHRPTDTQYF
TRBJ1-2,.,.,TRBV5-8,15,TGTGCCAGCAGCTTGGCCGGGACTGAAGTCTATGGCTACACCTTC,CASSLAGTEVYGYTF
TRBJ2-1,.,TRBD2,TRBV5-1,15,TGCGCCAGCAGCTATCTAGCGGGAGTTGGCGATGAGCAGTTCTTC,CASSYLAGVGDEQFF
TRBJ1-5,.,.,TRBV7-2,13,TGTGCCAGCAGGAGGGCAGGAAATCAGCCCCAGCATTTT,CASRRAGNQPQHF
TRBJ1-5,.,.,TRBV19,16,TGTGCCAGTAGTATAGAAGGAGGCAGCCGCAATCAGCCCCAGCATTTT,CASSIEGGSRNQPQHF
TRBJ1-2,.,.,TRBV4-1,16,TGCGCCAGCAGCCAAGAACCACGTGGGGCGATCTATGGCTACACCTTC,CASSQEPRGAIYGYTF
TRBJ1-4,.,.,TRBV28,18,TGTGCCAGCAGTGGCGTCGGGGGGGCGCGGGGCTTTAATGAAAAACTGTTTTTT,CASSGVGGARGFNEKLFF
TRBJ2-1,.,.,TRBV4-2,16,TGTGCCAGCAGCCAGACCCGGGAGCGCTCCTACAATGAGCAGTTCTTC,CASSQTRERSYNEQFF
TRBJ2-7,once,.,TRBV2,11,TGTGCCAGCAGTGATAAATACGAGCAGTACTTC,CASSDKYEQYF
TRBJ1-1,.,TRBD1,TRBV7-3,16,TGTGCCAGCAGCTCCCTAGGGACAGGAGAGAACACTGAAGCTTTCTTT,CASSSLGTGENTEAFF